The 5 T cell receptor beta chains below were found in one sample sequenced in a study of T-cell reconstitution after alpha-beta-depleted transplantation in children. Unique molecular identifiers featured in how the TCRbeta library was prepared. TCRdb called the PCR reads again in MiXCR, with one record for every CDR3 protein. In the table there are 450,000 to 550,000 distinct CDR3 sequences, approximately 10% of which are singletons. This sample comprised PBMCs, mostly from graft donor cells, obtained 180 days after TCRalphabeta/CD19-depleted stem cell transplant. These receptors were obtained from a female patient under 10 years old who had a stem cell transplant for aplastic anemia, so the T cells may come from the graft donor.

This clonotype showed up just a few times. The chain combines TRBV20-1 with TRBJ2-1, with TRBD2 identical over 10 bases. The V segment lost 8 bases and the J segment 3 bases; nucleotides outside the gene matches: 7. The CDR3 covers 14 residues. Germline lookup yields CDR1 DFQATT and CDR2 SNEGSKA (reference sequence). As DNA, the CDR3 is TGCAGTAGTAGGACTAGCGGCGTCTACAATGAGCAGTTCTTC. This translates into CSSRTSGVYNEQFF.

A remark on this clonotype: This may be a read error: a much more frequent sequence differs by one nucleotide. J is TRBJ2-1 and V is TRBV28; D gene uncertain. Deletions cut 6 bases from V and 6 bases from J, with 15 bases between. This CDR3 region has 14 residues. Germline CDR1 is MDHEN and CDR2 is SYDVKM. The CDR3 loop reads CASSSATSPNEQFF. The CDR3 nucleotides read TGTGCCAGCAGCTCGGCGACAAGCCCCAATGAGCAGTTCTTC.

The gene calls are TRBV20-1 and TRBJ1-5; D is unresolved. The V and J ends lost 1 base and 4 bases respectively, with 11 bases between them. The CDR3 runs to 14 residues. In germline, CDR1 is DFQATT, CDR2 SNEGSKA (reference sequence). The CDR3 is CSARGGLRNQPQHF. The CDR3 DNA follows: TGCAGTGCTAGAGGGGGTCTGCGGAATCAGCCCCAGCATTTT.

This clonotype was found a few times. The chain uses TRBV20-1 and TRBJ2-3; D possibly corresponds to TRBD2 (6 bases). The CDR3 is 14 amino acids. V shed 1 base and J shed 5 bases, with 13 bases lying between them. CDR1 and CDR2 (germline): DFQATT, SNEGSKA (reference sequence). The CDR3 sequence is CSARARDSRDTQYF. CDR3 nucleotides: TGCAGTGCTAGAGCCCGGGACTCTAGAGATACGCAGTATTTT.

The chain links TRBV14 to TRBJ2-7, with D uncertain. This CDR3 comprises 15 residues. Germline loops: CDR1 SGHDN, CDR2 FVKESK. Trimming took 0 bases from V and 7 from J, leaving 16 bases between them. The chain's CDR3 is CASSQDTHLSGEQYF. CDR3 nucleotide sequence: TGTGCCAGCAGCCAAGATACACACCTAAGTGGAGAGCAGTACTTC.